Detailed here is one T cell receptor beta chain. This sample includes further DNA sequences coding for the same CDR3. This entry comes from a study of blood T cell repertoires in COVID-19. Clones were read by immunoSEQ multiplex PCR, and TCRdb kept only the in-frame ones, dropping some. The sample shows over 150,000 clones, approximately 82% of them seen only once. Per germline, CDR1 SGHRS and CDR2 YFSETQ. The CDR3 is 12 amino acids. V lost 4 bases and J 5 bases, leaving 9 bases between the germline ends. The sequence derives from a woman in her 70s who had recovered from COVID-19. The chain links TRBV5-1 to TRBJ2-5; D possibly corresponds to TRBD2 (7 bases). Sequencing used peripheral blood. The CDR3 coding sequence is TGCGCCAGCAGCCCGGGGGGCGAGACCCAGTACTTC. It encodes CASSPGGETQYF.